This TCR beta chain was recorded in a study of blood T cell repertoires in COVID-19. Whole-study context: Some COVID-19 samples were acute and others convalescent; all came from the United States, Italy and Spain. T cells, B-cell-depleted T cells, or PBMCs supplied cDNA or gDNA.

CDR1 is MNHEY and CDR2 is SVGEGT in the germline V gene. The CDR3 has 15 amino acids. Trimming removed 0 bases at V and 5 bases at J, with 13 bases between. It was during active infection that Seattle patients were enrolled and then longitudinally followed. TCRdb's table, derived via immunoSEQ multiplex PCR, lists solely in-frame clones and lacks some. Here the sample spans about 220,000 clones, 75% to 85% being singletons. The clonotype was recovered from a woman in her 70s with COVID-19, enrolled during active disease. The V gene is TRBV6-2 or TRBV6-3, the J gene TRBJ1-1, with D possibly being TRBD1 (5 bases). The material sequenced was peripheral blood. The CDR3 nucleotides read TGTGCCAGCAGTTACTCGGCAGGGAGGGGAACTGAAGCTTTCTTT. Amino acid sequence: CASSYSAGRGTEAFF.